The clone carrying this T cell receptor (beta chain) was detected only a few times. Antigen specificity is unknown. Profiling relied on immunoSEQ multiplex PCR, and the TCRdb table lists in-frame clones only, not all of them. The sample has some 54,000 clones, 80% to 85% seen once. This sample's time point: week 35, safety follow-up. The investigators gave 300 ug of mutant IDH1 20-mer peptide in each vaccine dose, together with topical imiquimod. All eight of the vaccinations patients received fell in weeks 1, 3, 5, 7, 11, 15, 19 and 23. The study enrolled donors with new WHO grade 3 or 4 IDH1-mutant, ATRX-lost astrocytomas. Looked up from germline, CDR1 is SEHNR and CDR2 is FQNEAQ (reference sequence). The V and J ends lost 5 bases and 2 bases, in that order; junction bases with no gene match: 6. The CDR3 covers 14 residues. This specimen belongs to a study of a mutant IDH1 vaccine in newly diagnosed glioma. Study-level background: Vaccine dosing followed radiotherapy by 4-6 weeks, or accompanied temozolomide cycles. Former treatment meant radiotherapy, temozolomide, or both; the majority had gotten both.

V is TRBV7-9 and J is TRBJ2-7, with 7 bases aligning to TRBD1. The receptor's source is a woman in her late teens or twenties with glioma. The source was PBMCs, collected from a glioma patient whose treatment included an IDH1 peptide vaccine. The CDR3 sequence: CASSPRQGAYEQYF. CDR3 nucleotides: TGTGCCAGCAGCCCACGACAGGGAGCCTACGAGCAGTACTTC.